The source of this T cell receptor beta chain is a study of blood T cell repertoires in COVID-19. The germline V gene has CDR1 LNHNV and CDR2 YYDKDF (reference sequence). CDR3 length equals 19 residues. Between the trimmed V and J ends, which lost 0 bases and 0 bases, there was a span of 20 bases. Libraries were prepared by immunoSEQ multiplex PCR; TCRdb keeps only in-frame clonotypes and omits some of them. The sample lists a few hundred thousand clones, 85% occurring once. The sequence came from a woman aged 18-29 years with acute or convalescent COVID-19. The rearrangement joins TRBV15 to TRBJ1-2; TRBD1 is a possible D gene (5 bases). Input material: peripheral blood. The CDR3 is CATSRDRTSAIFSNYGYTF. The CDR3 DNA sequence: TGTGCCACCAGCAGAGACCGGACATCGGCCATCTTCTCTAACTATGGCTACACCTTC.